What follows are 26 T cell receptor beta chains derived from one specimen sequenced in a study of response to subunit inactivated influenza vaccine. TCRdb reprocessed the RT-PCR reads with MiXCR, giving one entry per CDR3 protein. This sample has 800,000 to 1,000,000 distinct CDR3 sequences, with 21% found just once. The material was PBMCs from blood, obtained roughly 5 days after vaccination. These receptors were obtained from a man in his forties or fifties who received an inactivated influenza vaccine.

The chain combines TRBV12-3 or TRBV12-4 with TRBJ1-5, with D possibly being TRBD1 (5 bases). The CDR3 sequence is 15 residues long. The V gene lost 3 bases and the J gene lost 10 bases, with 19 bases spanning the gap. CDR3 nucleotide sequence: TGTGCCAGCAGTTTTGACAGAGGGTGGTCGAATCCCCAGCATTTT. This encodes CASSFDRGWSNPQHF.

This clonotype was recorded a few times. The chain uses TRBV5-8 and TRBJ2-1; TRBD1 aligns across 7 bases. The CDR3 covers 14 residues. CDR1 and CDR2 from the germline V gene are SGHTS and YDEGEE. The V gene end was trimmed by 1 base and the J gene end by 14 bases; junction bases not matched to a gene: 12. The CDR3 region is CASSLYGRDSEEFF. The CDR3 DNA sequence: TGTGCCAGCAGCTTGTATGGCCGGGACAGCGAGGAGTTCTTC.

This chain connects TRBV5-1 to TRBJ1-4, with D perhaps TRBD1 (6 bases). The CDR3 loop spans 15 amino acids. Per germline, CDR1 SGHRS and CDR2 YFSETQ. V lost 2 bases and J lost 3, with 11 bases in between. The CDR3 loop reads CASSFGGLSNEKLFF. CDR3 sequence (DNA): TGCGCCAGCAGCTTCGGGGGGCTGTCTAATGAAAAACTGTTTTTT.

This clonotype appeared a few times. CDR3 DNA sequence: TGTGCCAGCAGTTCGGACCGGTGGGATACGCAGTATTTT. This gives the protein CASSSDRWDTQYF. The chain employs TRBV12-3 or TRBV12-4 and TRBJ2-3, with D uncertain. CDR3 size: 13 residues. V dropped 4 bases and J dropped 6 bases, with 11 bases sitting between them.

This CDR3 is CATSRGGVTGNEQFF. CDR3 nucleotides: TGTGCCACCAGCAGAGGGGGGGTGACAGGGAATGAGCAGTTCTTC. The chain uses TRBV15 and TRBJ2-1, with D tentatively TRBD1 (7 bases). This CDR3 is 15 amino acids long. CDR1 and CDR2 (germline): LNHNV, YYDKDF (reference sequence). V lost 1 base and J lost 7, with 14 bases in between.

The table lists this clonotype with a few counts. This chain's CDR3 is CASSTGRGEKLFF. CDR3 DNA sequence: TGTGCCAGCAGTACAGGGAGAGGTGAAAAACTGTTTTTT. V and J are TRBV5-6 and TRBJ1-4; perhaps TRBD1 as D (6 bases). This CDR3 contains 13 residues. V lost 5 bases and J 7 bases, leaving 12 bases between the germline ends. Germline V lookup: CDR1 SGHDT, CDR2 YYEEEE.

This clonotype was counted at least ten times. The V gene is TRBV7-2, the J gene TRBJ2-1, with a tentative D call TRBD1 (6 bases). This CDR3 is 15 amino acids long. V was clipped by 8 bases and J by 3 bases, with 17 bases between them. CDR1 is SGHTA, CDR2 FQGNSA, per germline. CDR3 nucleotides: TGTGCCAGCGCAAAGGGGCAGGGGAGCTACAATGAGCAGTTCTTC. Its translation is CASAKGQGSYNEQFF.

This clonotype was seen more than once but under ten times. The gene calls are TRBV11-2 and TRBJ2-7; D unclear. Germline V gene data show CDR1 as SGHAT and CDR2 as FQNNGV. The CDR3 spans 14 residues. Trimming took 7 bases from V and 2 from J, leaving 15 bases between them. Here the CDR3 DNA reads TGTGCCAGCACCCAACTGAGGCAGCCCTACGAGCAGTACTTC. The encoded protein is CASTQLRQPYEQYF. The full variable domain, completed using reference TRBV11-2 and TRBJ2-7, is EAGVAQSPRYKIIEKRQSVAFWCNPISGHATLYWYQQILGQGPKLLIQFQNNGVVDDSQLPKDRFSAERLKGVDSTLKIQPAKLEDSAVYLCASTQLRQPYEQYFGPGTRLTVT.

A word on this clonotype: An end of the junction does not agree with germline; a read error may underlie this. CDR3 in amino acids: CATSRDPGSNNEQFF. CDR3 DNA: TGTGCCACCAGCAGAGATCCTGGCTCCAACAATGAGCAGTTCTTC. V and J are TRBV15 and TRBJ2-1; no definite D call. The CDR3 totals 15 residues. Germline lookup yields CDR1 LNHNV and CDR2 YYDKDF (reference sequence). Full variable domain (missing parts from reference TRBV15 and TRBJ2-1): DAMVIQNPRYQVTQFGKPVTLSCSQTLNHNVMYWYQQKSSQAPKLLFHYYDKDFNNEADTPDNFQSRRPNTSFCFLDIRSPGLGDTAMYLCATSRDPGSNNEQFFGPGTRLTVL.

The chain has TRBV11-2 and TRBJ2-1, with 13 bases lining up with TRBD2. Germline V gene lookup returns CDR1 SGHAT and CDR2 FQNNGV. This CDR3 region has 19 residues. With V trimmed by 5 bases and J by 0 bases, 10 bases remained unmatched. CDR3 DNA sequence: TGTGCCAGCAGCGGACTAGCGGGAGACCGACAGAGCTCCTACAATGAGCAGTTCTTC. This codes for CASSGLAGDRQSSYNEQFF.

The chain combines TRBV11-1 with TRBJ2-7, with 10 nucleotides matching TRBD2. Trimming took 0 bases from V and 3 from J; bases not matched to a gene: 11. CDR1 and CDR2 (germline): SGHAT, FQDESV (reference sequence). The CDR3 covers 18 residues. The CDR3: CASSLALAGVFTDYEQYF. The CDR3 DNA sequence: TGTGCCAGCAGCTTAGCGCTAGCGGGAGTCTTTACAGACTACGAGCAGTACTTC.

The chain couples TRBV20-1 to TRBJ2-1, with D possibly TRBD1 on 5 matching bases. Germline V CDR1 and CDR2: DFQATT, SNEGSKA (reference sequence). V lost 1 base and J lost 8, with 12 bases in between. The CDR3 consists of 13 residues. As DNA, the CDR3 is TGCAGTGCTAGAGGGGGCCTGGGTTATGAGCAGTTCTTC. The encoded protein is CSARGGLGYEQFF.

This clonotype was picked up a small number of times. The V gene is TRBV7-9, the J gene TRBJ2-3; D could derive from TRBD1 or TRBD2 (5 bases each). The CDR3 covers 16 residues. Trimming took 6 bases from V and 7 from J, leaving 23 bases between them. CDR1 SEHNR and CDR2 FQNEAQ come from the germline V gene (reference sequence). CDR3 coding DNA: TGTGCCAGCAGGCCCCGACAGCTTACTAGGCCTTATACGCAGTATTTT. Its translation is CASRPRQLTRPYTQYF.

This clonotype was observed at least ten times. CDR3 in DNA: TGCAGTGCTCCACAGGGTTCCGGCACCGGGGAGCTGTTTTTT. Translation: CSAPQGSGTGELFF. The genes are TRBV20-1 and TRBJ2-2, with TRBD1 as a possible D gene (6 bases). V lost 5 bases, J lost 4 bases, and 14 bases lay in between. CDR3 length: 14 residues. Germline CDR1 DFQATT, CDR2 SNEGSKA (reference sequence).

J is TRBJ2-7 and V is TRBV27; D might be TRBD1 (5 bases). The CDR3 spans 14 residues. Germline-derived CDR1 and CDR2 are MNHEY and SMNVEV (reference sequence). Trimming pared 3 bases from V and 3 bases from J, leaving 12 bases between. The CDR3 here is CASSFGAALYEQYF. In DNA form, the CDR3 reads TGTGCCAGCAGTTTTGGGGCAGCCCTCTACGAGCAGTACTTC.

This clonotype occurred a few times. This chain uses TRBV10-3 with TRBJ2-7, with D hard to call. CDR1 is ENHRY, CDR2 SYGVKD, per germline. Between the trimmed V and J ends, which lost 4 bases and 3 bases, there was a span of 13 bases. This CDR3 contains 14 residues. In nucleotides, the CDR3 is TGTGCCATCAGTGTGGGCGGATTAAACTACGAGCAGTACTTC. Amino acids: CAISVGGLNYEQYF.

This clonotype was picked up a small number of times. The chain has TRBV20-1 and TRBJ2-5, with D tentatively TRBD2 (5 bases). The length of the CDR3 is 16 residues. Trimming cost V 6 bases and J 4 bases, with 24 bases left between them. Looked up from germline, CDR1 is DFQATT and CDR2 is SNEGSKA (reference sequence). As DNA, the CDR3 is TGCAGTGCCAACCGAATGGACTCCGGGTCTGGAGAGACCCAGTACTTC. Translating gives CSANRMDSGSGETQYF.

V and J are TRBV11-2 and TRBJ2-5; 8 positions agree with TRBD2. This CDR3 has 19 amino acids. Germline CDR1 reads SGHAT; CDR2 reads FQNNGV. The V and J ends lost 2 bases and 2 bases, in that order; junction bases with no gene match: 16. For the CDR3, the DNA is TGTGCCAGCAGCTTATTAGCGGGCCGCGGGGGGACTCCTCAAGAGACCCAGTACTTC. It yields the protein CASSLLAGRGGTPQETQYF.

The V gene is TRBV12-3 or TRBV12-4, the J gene TRBJ2-3, with D hard to call. Trimming pared 3 bases from V and 2 bases from J, leaving 12 bases between. The length of the CDR3 is 15 residues. In DNA, the CDR3 is TGTGCCAGCAGTTTGAGTCGACCATTCACAGATACGCAGTATTTT. It yields the protein CASSLSRPFTDTQYF.

The CDR3, as DNA: TGCAGTGCTAGTCTCGCGAAAAGTGAGCAGTTCTTC. Protein product: CSASLAKSEQFF. The rearrangement links TRBV20-1 to TRBJ2-1; unclear D gene. V was trimmed by 3 bases and J by 9 bases, leaving 12 bases between them. The CDR3 has 12 residues. Germline loops: CDR1 DFQATT, CDR2 SNEGSKA (reference sequence).

This clonotype was found a few times. This sequence joins TRBV10-3 and TRBJ1-2; D not certain. V was clipped by 4 bases and J by 3 bases, with 9 bases between them. In germline, CDR1 is ENHRY, CDR2 SYGVKD. The CDR3 covers 13 residues. The CDR3 protein is CAISVREHYGYTF. DNA for the CDR3: TGTGCCATCAGTGTTCGAGAGCACTATGGCTACACCTTC.

The chain is built from TRBV20-1 and TRBJ1-2, with a tentative D call TRBD1 (5 bases). This CDR3 contains 14 residues. CDR1 is DFQATT, CDR2 SNEGSKA, per germline (reference sequence). The ends were cut back, 5 bases at V and 0 bases at J, with 13 bases in the middle. The CDR3 loop is CSAPEGATNYGYTF. DNA for the CDR3: TGCAGTGCTCCCGAAGGGGCAACTAACTATGGCTACACCTTC.

This clonotype was picked up many times. The rearrangement uses TRBV7-9 and TRBJ2-4; maybe TRBD1 (6 bases). The V end lost 5 bases, the J end lost 9 bases, and 17 bases lay between the germline ends. Per germline, CDR1 SEHNR and CDR2 FQNEAQ (reference sequence). CDR3 length: 14 residues. This CDR3 reads CASSKQGRFGIQYF. The CDR3 DNA follows: TGTGCCAGCAGCAAACAGGGCCGGTTTGGCATTCAGTACTTC. The complete variable domain, with remaining parts taken from reference TRBV7-9 and TRBJ2-4, reads DTGVSQNPRHKITKRGQNVTFRCDPISEHNRLYWYRQTLGQGPEFLTYFQNEAQLEKSRLLSDRFSAERPKGSFSTLEIQRTEQGDSAMYLCASSKQGRFGIQYFGAGTRLSVL.

The sample holds a few counts of this clonotype. This sequence joins TRBV7-9 and TRBJ1-2; TRBD1 matches 7 bases. Germline CDR1 and CDR2: SEHNR and FQNEAQ (reference sequence). The CDR3 consists of 14 residues. With V trimmed by 5 bases and J by 7 bases, 10 bases remained unmatched. The CDR3 region is CASSMTGTVTGYTF. Here the CDR3 DNA reads TGTGCCAGCAGCATGACCGGGACAGTAACTGGCTACACCTTC.

The V gene is TRBV6-5, the J gene TRBJ2-1; 11 bases agree with TRBD2. The CDR3 length is 16 residues. Germline CDR1 and CDR2: MNHEY and SVGAGI. J was trimmed by 9 bases and V by 0 bases; bases with no gene match: 7. The CDR3 reads CASSYSSGGALGEQFF. Written as DNA, the CDR3 is TGTGCCAGCAGTTACTCTAGCGGGGGGGCTCTGGGTGAGCAGTTCTTC.

This clonotype was observed at least ten times. The chain is built from TRBV9 and TRBJ2-3; weak D call: TRBD2 (5 bases). CDR1 is SGDLS and CDR2 is YYNGEE in the germline V gene. V was trimmed by 3 bases and J by 3 bases, leaving 11 bases between them. The CDR3 covers 14 residues. CDR3 sequence (DNA): TGTGCCAGCAGCGCTGAGCGGTTGACAGATACGCAGTATTTT. Its protein product is CASSAERLTDTQYF.